This T cell receptor (beta chain) came from a study of blood T cell repertoires in COVID-19. Looking at the study overall: Samples representing acute and convalescent COVID-19 were sourced from the United States, Italy and Spain.

TCRdb's table, derived via immunoSEQ multiplex PCR, lists solely in-frame clones and lacks some. This table has 99,000 or so clones, roughly 82% appearing once. After removal of 4 bases from V and 0 bases from J, the junction contained 7 bases not matched to a gene. Germline assignment: CDR1 SGHNT and CDR2 YYREEE (reference sequence). The CDR3 runs 16 residues. The source material was peripheral blood. This clonotype was sampled from a man in his 60s with acute or convalescent COVID-19. This chain connects TRBV5-4 to TRBJ1-1; 9 bases line up with TRBD1. CDR3: CASSPGTGRMNTEAFF. The CDR3 DNA sequence: TGTGCCAGCAGCCCTGGGACAGGGAGGATGAACACTGAAGCTTTCTTT.